The rows below give T cell receptor beta chains drawn from one sample of a study of early T cells in non-severe SARS-CoV-2 infection. TCRdb re-called the 5' RACE reads with MiXCR, one entry per CDR3 protein. The sample lists more than 75,000 distinct CDR3 sequences, about 12% occurring once. The sequenced sample was whole blood. The receptors stem from an adult who was a healthcare worker with PCR-confirmed SARS-CoV-2 infection or an uninfected control (not recorded which). Both conserved end residues are part of each CDR3. D genes are given only for firm matches. Size values are once, few and many counts, or a class for expanded clones, and some rows have none.

clone size	V gene	J gene	D gene	CDR3 protein	CDR3 DNA
few	TRBV4-1	TRBJ2-7	.	CASSRIPGTGSYEQYF	TGCGCCAGCAGCCGAATACCCGGGACGGGTTCCTACGAGCAGTACTTC
few	TRBV20-1	TRBJ1-1	.	CSAQPTGRNTEAFF	TGCAGTGCTCAGCCAACAGGGCGGAACACTGAAGCTTTCTTT
few	TRBV7-9	TRBJ2-7	.	CASSCAVVVPYEQYF	TGTGCCAGCAGCTGCGCGGTTGTGGTCCCCTACGAGCAGTACTTC
.	TRBV6-4	TRBJ1-5	.	CASSEDVNQPQHF	TGTGCCAGCAGCGAGGACGTAAATCAGCCCCAGCATTTT
many	TRBV20-1	TRBJ1-6	TRBD1	CSARGDSPNSPLHF	TGCAGTGCTAGAGGGGACAGCCCAAATTCACCCCTCCACTTT
many	TRBV7-9	TRBJ2-5	TRBD1	CASSLLGQGQETQYF	TGTGCCAGCAGCTTACTCGGACAGGGGCAAGAGACCCAGTACTTC
.	TRBV3-1	TRBJ2-3	TRBD2	CASSKGARTSGIGTDTQYF	TGTGCCAGCAGCAAAGGGGCCCGGACTAGCGGTATAGGCACAGATACGCAGTATTTT
.	TRBV12-3/TRBV12-4	TRBJ1-2	.	CASLHAPRAGGYTF	TGTGCCAGCCTTCACGCTCCACGGGCGGGTGGCTACACCTTC
.	TRBV30	TRBJ1-1	.	CAWTRTVLSTEAFF	TGTGCCTGGACTAGGACAGTCTTGAGCACTGAAGCTTTCTTT
.	TRBV30	TRBJ1-1	.	CAWSVPPTANTEAFF	TGTGCCTGGAGTGTCCCCCCAACGGCCAACACTGAAGCTTTCTTT
.	TRBV12-3/TRBV12-4	TRBJ2-1	TRBD1	CASSRDRGLDNEQFF	TGTGCCAGCAGCCGGGACAGGGGGCTGGACAATGAGCAGTTCTTC
.	TRBV5-6	TRBJ1-5	.	CASSLARKGRRDQPQHF	TGTGCCAGCAGCTTGGCCCGGAAGGGCAGAAGGGATCAGCCCCAGCATTTT
few	TRBV7-2	TRBJ2-7	.	CASSFAGRSYEQYF	TGTGCCAGCAGCTTTGCCGGTCGATCCTACGAGCAGTACTTC
few	TRBV20-1	TRBJ1-6	.	CSARGRKIYNSPLHF	TGCAGTGCTAGAGGCAGGAAGATCTATAATTCACCCCTCCACTTT
.	TRBV28	TRBJ1-1	TRBD1	CASSSNPGQGGRNTEAFF	TGTGCCAGCTCGTCGAACCCTGGACAGGGAGGAAGGAACACTGAAGCTTTCTTT
few	TRBV7-8	TRBJ2-7	TRBD1	CASSPPGTVIYEQYF	TGTGCCAGCAGCCCCCCCGGGACAGTGATCTACGAGCAGTACTTC
few	TRBV6-6	TRBJ2-1	TRBD2	CASIGIISGGQGNEQFF	TGTGCCAGCATTGGAATTATTAGCGGGGGGCAGGGTAATGAGCAGTTCTTC
few	TRBV29-1	TRBJ2-4	.	CSVPGLARNIQYF	TGCAGCGTCCCCGGGCTAGCGCGAAACATTCAGTACTTC
many	TRBV5-4	TRBJ2-7	.	CASSNSPGTRGGYEQYF	TGTGCCAGCAGTAATTCGCCCGGGACCCGAGGAGGCTACGAGCAGTACTTC
many	TRBV2	TRBJ1-1	.	CASSEDIWGFVLTEAFF	TGTGCCAGCAGTGAAGATATTTGGGGTTTCGTTCTCACTGAAGCTTTCTTT
many	TRBV12-3/TRBV12-4	TRBJ2-3	.	CASSGTGRTDTQYF	TGTGCCAGCAGCGGGACCGGGCGCACAGATACGCAGTATTTT
.	TRBV12-3/TRBV12-4	TRBJ2-3	.	CASSSTRILTDTQYF	TGTGCCAGCAGCTCGACACGGATTCTCACAGATACGCAGTATTTT
few	TRBV7-3	TRBJ2-7	TRBD2	CASSVGLAGIYEQYF	TGTGCCAGCAGCGTAGGACTAGCGGGGATTTACGAGCAGTACTTC
many	TRBV5-1	TRBJ1-2	.	CASSSTGAYNYGYTF	TGCGCCAGCAGCTCCACAGGCGCCTATAACTATGGCTACACCTTC
many	TRBV12-5	TRBJ2-1	.	CASGTGGPSRYNEQFF	TGTGCTAGTGGCACTGGGGGGCCATCAAGGTACAATGAGCAGTTCTTC
.	TRBV28	TRBJ2-7	TRBD1	CASSPPGQLYEQYF	TGTGCCAGCAGTCCTCCGGGACAGCTTTACGAGCAGTACTTC
few	TRBV13	TRBJ1-2	.	CASSLPGTRVDGYTF	TGTGCCAGCAGCTTACCCGGGACACGGGTTGATGGCTACACCTTC
few	TRBV28	TRBJ2-3	TRBD2	CASSSTGLAEGDTQYF	TGTGCCAGCAGTTCCACGGGACTAGCAGAGGGAGATACGCAGTATTTT
.	TRBV24-1	TRBJ2-7	.	CATSDYSEQYF	TGTGCCACCAGTGATTACTCCGAGCAGTACTTC
.	TRBV11-2	TRBJ1-5	.	CASSLDQDQPQHF	TGTGCCAGCAGCTTAGATCAGGACCAGCCCCAGCATTTT
.	TRBV3-1	TRBJ1-1	.	CASSQMGGIGEAFF	TGTGCCAGCAGCCAGATGGGAGGGATCGGTGAAGCTTTCTTT
many	TRBV7-8	TRBJ1-2	.	CASSLAHRSYGYTF	TGTGCCAGCAGCTTAGCTCACCGATCCTATGGCTACACCTTC
few	TRBV7-3	TRBJ1-1	.	CASSFTGNTEAFF	TGTGCCAGCAGCTTCACAGGAAACACTGAAGCTTTCTTT
.	TRBV20-1	TRBJ2-3	.	CSAQGRTDTQYF	TGCAGTGCCCAGGGGCGCACAGATACGCAGTATTTT
few	TRBV7-3	TRBJ2-1	TRBD2	CASSLTTSTLAGGNEQFF	TGTGCCAGCAGCTTAACCACGAGCACCCTAGCGGGAGGCAATGAGCAGTTCTTC
.	TRBV18	TRBJ2-2	.	CASSPRGPGELFF	TGTGCCAGCTCCCCCCGAGGGCCCGGGGAGCTGTTTTTT
.	TRBV12-3/TRBV12-4	TRBJ1-1	.	CASSLVGDREAFF	TGTGCCAGCAGTTTAGTTGGGGACCGCGAAGCTTTCTTT
.	TRBV5-1	TRBJ1-5	.	CASSLEGSGNQPQHF	TGCGCCAGCAGCTTGGAAGGGTCCGGCAATCAGCCCCAGCATTTT
.	TRBV5-1	TRBJ2-7	.	CASSQRTVTEQYF	TGCGCCAGCAGCCAGAGGACGGTTACCGAGCAGTACTTC
many	TRBV2	TRBJ1-5	.	CASSDGEGPQHF	TGTGCCAGCAGTGACGGGGAGGGGCCCCAGCATTTT
few	TRBV4-2	TRBJ2-1	.	CASSQDYAKYNEQFF	TGTGCCAGCAGCCAAGATTATGCAAAATACAATGAGCAGTTCTTC
many	TRBV12-3/TRBV12-4	TRBJ1-2	TRBD1	CASRRTGEGYTF	TGTGCCAGCAGGAGGACAGGGGAAGGCTACACCTTC
many	TRBV3-1	TRBJ2-1	.	CASSQEDLHNEQFF	TGTGCCAGCAGCCAGGAGGACTTACACAATGAGCAGTTCTTC
.	TRBV20-1	TRBJ2-2	TRBD2	CSARRGGANTGELFF	TGCAGTGCTAGGCGGGGAGGGGCGAACACCGGGGAGCTGTTTTTT
.	TRBV5-5	TRBJ2-1	.	CASSRQGGTSSYNEQFF	TGTGCCAGCAGCAGACAGGGGGGGACTAGCTCCTACAATGAGCAGTTCTTC
few	TRBV14	TRBJ2-3	.	CASSLPGARRAQYF	TGTGCCAGCAGCCTACCCGGGGCCCGACGAGCGCAGTATTTT
few	TRBV4-2	TRBJ2-1	TRBD2	CASDATSGGARNEQFF	TGTGCCAGCGACGCGACTAGCGGGGGGGCCAGGAATGAGCAGTTCTTC
.	TRBV12-3/TRBV12-4	TRBJ2-2	TRBD1	CASSPTGGRPNTGELFF	TGTGCCAGCAGTCCCACAGGGGGCCGACCTAACACCGGGGAGCTGTTTTTT